One sample yielded the 22 T cell receptor beta chains listed below, sequenced in a study of shared clonotypes between healthy human individuals. Naive CD8 cells, CD45RO-negative and positively selected for CCR7, excluded terminally differentiated effector memory CD45RA+ cells. Measured with immunoSEQ multiplex PCR; TCRdb has only the in-frame clones, and not every one. The sample carries roughly 2 million clones, about 95% recorded once. The sequenced sample was naive CD8+ T cells sorted from blood. All receptors derive from a young man in good health.

This clone was observed a single time. The chain's CDR3 is CASSPTVTYNEQFF. In DNA, the CDR3 is TGTGCCAGCAGCCCAACAGTAACCTACAATGAGCAGTTCTTC. The V call is TRBV6-6, the J call TRBJ2-1; D not resolved. CDR3 length: 14 residues. Germline V gives CDR1 MNHNY, CDR2 SVGAGI (reference sequence). The V end lost 6 bases, the J end lost 2 bases, and 11 bases lay between the germline ends.

V gene TRBV25-1 combines with J gene TRBJ2-1; 13 bases match TRBD2. The CDR3 covers 17 residues. CDR1 and CDR2 (germline): MGHDK, SYGVNS. V lost 0 bases and J lost 9; bases outside the gene matches: 8. The CDR3 DNA sequence: TGTGCCAGCAGTGAATACCCCACTAGCGGGAGGGCCGGTGAGCAGTTCTTC. Protein: CASSEYPTSGRAGEQFF. Full variable domain (rest looked up from reference TRBV25-1 and TRBJ2-1): EADIYQTPRYLVIGTGKKITLECSQTMGHDKMYWYQQDPGMELHLIHYSYGVNSTEKGDLSSESTVSRIRTEHFPLTLESARPSHTSQYLCASSEYPTSGRAGEQFFGPGTRLTVL.

The CDR3 nucleotides are TGTGCCAGCAGCTTAATCGGGACAGGGAACAATGAGCAGTTCTTC. It specifies CASSLIGTGNNEQFF. This rearrangement joins TRBV7-9 to TRBJ2-1; 9 nucleotides align to TRBD1. The CDR3 spans 15 residues. V shed 2 bases and J 5 bases; nucleotides not matched to a gene: 4. The germline gives CDR1 SEHNR, CDR2 FQNEAQ (reference sequence). Supplemented by reference TRBV7-9 and TRBJ2-1, the full variable domain reads DTGVSQNPRHKITKRGQNVTFRCDPISEHNRLYWYRQTLGQGPEFLTYFQNEAQLEKSRLLSDRFSAERPKGSFSTLEIQRTEQGDSAMYLCASSLIGTGNNEQFFGPGTRLTVL.

The chain combines TRBV30 with TRBJ2-1, with 11 bases fitting TRBD2. CDR1 is GTSNPN and CDR2 is SVGIG in the germline V gene (reference sequence). V lost 2 bases, J lost 6 bases, and 3 bases stayed unmatched. CDR3 length: 14 residues. CDR3: CAWSWLAGGNEQFF. Written as DNA, the CDR3 is TGTGCCTGGAGTTGGCTAGCGGGAGGCAATGAGCAGTTCTTC.

The rearrangement joins TRBV25-1 to TRBJ2-7; no firm D call. The V and J ends lost 2 bases and 5 bases respectively, with 13 bases between them. This CDR3 contains 14 residues. The germline CDR1 and CDR2 sequences are MGHDK and SYGVNS. This CDR3 reads CASSEERLPHEQYF. In DNA form, the CDR3 reads TGTGCCAGCAGTGAAGAAAGACTGCCCCACGAGCAGTACTTC.

This clone was counted a single time. The genes are TRBV6-7 and TRBJ2-6, with a tentative D call TRBD1 (6 bases). TRBV6-7 has ORF status, its function being uncertain. The CDR3 is 17 amino acids. The V and J ends lost 6 bases and 2 bases respectively, with 17 bases between them. The CDR3 nucleotides are TGTGCCAGCAGACTCGTGCAGGGGATCGCTGGGGCCAACGTCCTGACTTTC. This encodes CASRLVQGIAGANVLTF.

This clone came up once. The sample holds other DNA sequences that translate to the same CDR3. This chain connects TRBV19 to TRBJ2-7, with TRBD1 identical over 7 bases. The CDR3 is 13 residues long. The ends lost 5 bases at V and 3 bases at J; junction bases unmatched: 4. CDR1 and CDR2 from the germline V gene are LNHDA and SQIVND (reference sequence). The CDR3 region has the DNA TGTGCCAGTAGTCTTACAGGGGACTACGAGCAGTACTTC. Amino acids: CASSLTGDYEQYF.

The J gene is TRBJ2-1, the V gene TRBV7-9, with D possibly TRBD1 on 6 matching bases. The ends were cut back, 4 bases at V and 5 bases at J, with 9 bases in the middle. CDR1 and CDR2 from the germline V gene are SEHNR and FQNEAQ (reference sequence). This CDR3 spans 13 amino acids. The CDR3 nucleotides are TGTGCCAGCAGCTCCGACAGGAACAATGAGCAGTTCTTC. Protein product: CASSSDRNNEQFF.

The chain combines TRBV5-1 with TRBJ2-7; D might be TRBD2 (6 bases). Germline V gene lookup returns CDR1 SGHRS and CDR2 YFSETQ. This CDR3 comprises 15 residues. V was pared by 1 base and J by 0 bases, with 11 bases between. In nucleotides, the CDR3 is TGCGCCAGCAGCTTGTACGGGGGAGGCTCCTACGAGCAGTACTTC. Amino acids: CASSLYGGGSYEQYF.

This clone was picked up one time. The V call is TRBV11-2, the J call TRBJ2-1; no reliable D call. Germline lookup yields CDR1 SGHAT and CDR2 FQNNGV. Trimming took 2 bases from V and 6 from J, leaving 5 bases between them. This CDR3 comprises 12 residues. The CDR3 protein is CASSLSSNEQFF. The CDR3 nucleotides read TGTGCCAGCAGCTTATCTTCCAATGAGCAGTTCTTC.

The CDR3 DNA follows: TGTGCCAGCACCCACCGACCCGAGGGACAGCCCTACGAGCAGTACTTC. Its protein is CASTHRPEGQPYEQYF. The chain employs TRBV7-8 and TRBJ2-7, with 7 positions matching TRBD1. The CDR3 is 16 residues long. Germline values: CDR1 SGHVS, CDR2 FQNEAQ. With V trimmed by 7 bases and J by 2 bases, 14 bases remained unmatched.

This sequence joins TRBV25-1 and TRBJ2-6; a possible D gene is TRBD1 (5 bases). The CDR3 has 15 amino acids. Trimming pared 5 bases from V and 4 bases from J, leaving 12 bases between. CDR1 is MGHDK and CDR2 is SYGVNS in the germline V gene. Here the CDR3 DNA reads TGTGCCAGCAGTCCGACAGTGCCGGGGGCCAACGTCCTGACTTTC. This gives the protein CASSPTVPGANVLTF.

The CDR3 here is CASSLFPGAGNTIYF. The CDR3 bases are TGTGCCAGCAGCCTCTTTCCAGGGGCTGGAAACACCATATATTTT. The rearrangement uses TRBV11-2 and TRBJ1-3, with D possibly matching TRBD1 (6 bases). The length of the CDR3 is 15 residues. Trimming took 5 bases from V and 2 from J, leaving 13 bases between them. From germline, CDR1 is SGHAT and CDR2 FQNNGV. Supplemented by reference TRBV11-2 and TRBJ1-3, the full variable domain reads EAGVAQSPRYKIIEKRQSVAFWCNPISGHATLYWYQQILGQGPKLLIQFQNNGVVDDSQLPKDRFSAERLKGVDSTLKIQPAKLEDSAVYLCASSLFPGAGNTIYFGEGSWLTVV.

The rearrangement uses TRBV30 and TRBJ1-5, with D uncertain. Germline lookup yields CDR1 GTSNPN and CDR2 SVGIG (reference sequence). V was clipped by 0 bases and J by 8 bases, with 14 bases between them. This CDR3 is built from 14 residues. The CDR3: CAWSVRGSREPQHF. In DNA, the CDR3 is TGTGCCTGGAGTGTACGCGGCAGCAGAGAGCCCCAGCATTTT.

V gene TRBV7-6 combines with J gene TRBJ2-3; 11 bases are a match to TRBD2. Per germline, CDR1 SGHVS and CDR2 FNYEAQ. This CDR3 is 17 amino acids long. Trimming removed 0 bases from V and 3 bases from J; junction bases left unmatched: 5. The CDR3 sequence is CASSLALTSGETDTQYF. For the CDR3, the DNA is TGTGCCAGCAGCTTAGCTCTGACTAGCGGGGAGACAGATACGCAGTATTTT.

The gene calls are TRBV19 and TRBJ2-7, with D possibly TRBD2 on 6 matching bases. This CDR3 has 15 amino acids. The V gene's germline CDR1 is LNHDA and CDR2 SQIVND (reference sequence). With 0 bases removed from V and 4 bases from J, the gap between germline ends came to 13 bases. The CDR3 DNA sequence: TGTGCCAGTAGTATAGACCTCGGGAGAGAGTACGAGCAGTACTTC. Amino acid sequence: CASSIDLGREYEQYF.

V is TRBV4-2 and J is TRBJ1-2, with D possibly TRBD1 on 5 matching bases. CDR1 and CDR2 from the germline V gene are LGHNA and YNFKEQ. This CDR3 is 14 amino acids long. Between the trimmed V and J ends, which lost 5 bases and 7 bases, there was a span of 17 bases. CDR3 protein: CASSLSGIGTGYTF. CDR3 in DNA: TGTGCCAGCAGCTTGTCAGGGATCGGGACTGGCTACACCTTC.

This chain links TRBV4-3 with TRBJ2-1, with D perhaps given as TRBD1 or TRBD2 (5 bases each). The CDR3 is 16 residues long. Germline lookup yields CDR1 LGHNA and CDR2 YSLEER. Trimming removed 4 bases from V and 0 bases from J, with 13 bases in between. The CDR3 region is CASSPSWGSSYNEQFF. CDR3 nucleotide sequence: TGCGCCAGCAGCCCTTCCTGGGGGAGCTCCTACAATGAGCAGTTCTTC.

The V and J genes are TRBV27 and TRBJ1-3; 8 nucleotides agree with TRBD1. Per the germline V gene, CDR1 is MNHEY and CDR2 is SMNVEV (reference sequence). V gave up 5 bases and J gave up 4 bases; unmatched junction bases: 13. The CDR3 is 17 residues long. The DNA for the CDR3 is TGTGCCAGCAGTCCCTCGACAGGGGAGTGGTCCGGAAACACCATATATTTT. This gives the protein CASSPSTGEWSGNTIYF.

The chain combines TRBV27 with TRBJ2-2; 7 nucleotides match TRBD1. CDR1 and CDR2 (germline): MNHEY, SMNVEV (reference sequence). Losses at the gene ends were 7 bases for V and 2 bases for J; bases not matched to a gene: 7. There are 15 residues in the CDR3. The CDR3 DNA follows: TGTGCCAGCATCTCAGGGGGTTTAAACACCGGGGAGCTGTTTTTT. It codes for CASISGGLNTGELFF.

V is TRBV11-2 and J is TRBJ2-1; 9 nucleotides match TRBD2. V dropped 2 bases and J dropped 6; count of bases not matched to a gene: 8. The germline V gene has CDR1 SGHAT and CDR2 FQNNGV. The length of the CDR3 is 16 residues. CDR3 in amino acids: CASSLIAGGPFNEQFF. The DNA of the CDR3 is TGTGCCAGCAGCTTAATCGCGGGAGGGCCGTTCAATGAGCAGTTCTTC.

Concerning this clone itself: Distinct nucleotide sequences in the sample also encode this CDR3. CDR3 DNA: TGCAGTGCTTTCACAGATACGCAGTATTTT. Amino acids: CSAFTDTQYF. This chain uses TRBV20-1 with TRBJ2-3; D remains ambiguous. The V gene lost 5 bases and the J gene lost 2 bases, with 2 bases spanning the gap. The CDR3 is 10 residues long. Per germline, CDR1 DFQATT and CDR2 SNEGSKA (reference sequence).